The 26 T cell receptor beta chains given below trace back to one sample, sequenced in a study of cytomegalovirus exposure and HLA in healthy donors. It was with 60 Vbeta and 13 Jbeta primers that the PCR ran. Assay used: immunoSEQ multiplex PCR; TCRdb lists only in-frame clones, some missing. This sample has approximately 130,000 clones; 81% occur once, and the top ten carry approximately 5.6%. Sequenced sample: PBMCs. These receptors were collected from a woman in her thirties or forties in good health and CMV-seropositive.

The chain employs TRBV19 and TRBJ1-2; D might be TRBD1 (5 bases). CDR1 and CDR2 from the germline V gene are LNHDA and SQIVND (reference sequence). Trimming cost V 7 bases and J 8 bases, with 23 bases left between them. The CDR3 covers 15 residues. CDR3 sequence reads: CASTTWEGPGGGYTF. The CDR3 DNA reads TGTGCCAGTACGACCTGGGAGGGCCCCGGGGGAGGCTACACCTTC.

The chain joins TRBV30 to TRBJ1-5; D is possibly TRBD1 (5 bases). The CDR3 covers 13 residues. CDR1 GTSNPN and CDR2 SVGIG come from the germline V gene (reference sequence). The CDR3 loop is CATQGDSNQPQHF. The CDR3 DNA reads TGTGCGACCCAGGGTGATAGCAATCAGCCCCAGCATTTT.

The genes are TRBV9 and TRBJ1-6; TRBD1 matches 8 bases. This CDR3 contains 16 residues. Germline CDR1 SGDLS, CDR2 YYNGEE. Germline trimming cut 4 bases from V and 7 bases from J; bases unmatched to any gene: 10. The CDR3 DNA is TGTGCCAGCAGCCCCGCTAGCCAGGGGGCGAATTCACCCCTCCACTTT. Translating it yields CASSPASQGANSPLHF.

The V gene is TRBV7-9, the J gene TRBJ2-3; possibly TRBD2 for D (6 bases). Germline-derived CDR1 and CDR2 are SEHNR and FQNEAQ (reference sequence). Trimming took 6 bases from V and 3 from J, leaving 19 bases between them. The CDR3 runs to 16 residues. This CDR3 reads CASRAGGDGPTDTQYF. CDR3 in DNA: TGTGCCAGCAGGGCCGGGGGAGACGGGCCGACAGATACGCAGTATTTT.

CDR3 region: CASSSGVLNTIYF. The DNA of the CDR3 is TGTGCCAGCAGCTCGGGGGTTTTAAACACCATATATTTT. The chain carries TRBV7-6 and TRBJ1-3; D might be TRBD1 (5 bases). Germline CDR1 SGHVS, CDR2 FNYEAQ. V lost 4 bases and J lost 6, with 10 bases in between. This CDR3 contains 13 residues.

This clone has a handful of counts. The gene calls are TRBV28 and TRBJ2-3; possible D gene TRBD1, 6 bases. The length of the CDR3 is 15 residues. CDR1 and CDR2 from the germline V gene are MDHEN and SYDVKM. V lost 8 bases and J 4 bases, leaving 19 bases between the germline ends. For the CDR3, the DNA is TGTGCCAGCGGGTCACAGGGAGAGGAGGCAGATACGCAGTATTTT. Translated, it gives CASGSQGEEADTQYF. The variable domain in full, with the rest retrieved from reference TRBV28 and TRBJ2-3, is DVKVTQSSRYLVKRTGEKVFLECVQDMDHENMFWYRQDPGLGLRLIYFSYDVKMKEKGDIPEGYSVSREKKERFSLILESASTNQTSMYLCASGSQGEEADTQYFGPGTRLTVL.

The chain links TRBV30 to TRBJ2-1; D remains ambiguous. The V end was cut by 2 bases, the J end by 9 bases, with 11 bases between. CDR3 size: 12 residues. Germline V gene lookup returns CDR1 GTSNPN and CDR2 SVGIG (reference sequence). CDR3 sequence reads: CAWSPIFGEQFF. In DNA, the CDR3 is TGTGCCTGGAGTCCTATTTTTGGTGAGCAGTTCTTC.

This chain uses TRBV9 with TRBJ2-1, with TRBD2 matching over 8 bases. This CDR3 has 15 residues. V shed 3 bases, J shed 4 bases, and the junction held 6 bases outside the gene matches. Germline V lookup: CDR1 SGDLS, CDR2 YYNGEE. The CDR3 DNA is TGTGCCAGCAGCGCGGGGGGGGCGGGATACAATGAGCAGTTCTTC. The encoded protein is CASSAGGAGYNEQFF.

This chain joins TRBV5-1 and TRBJ1-3, with 9 bases matching TRBD1. There are 18 residues in the CDR3. With V trimmed by 2 bases and J by 1 base, 10 bases remained unmatched. The germline V gene encodes CDR1 SGHRS and CDR2 YFSETQ. CDR3 amino acids: CASSFLPGQGSSGNTIYF. CDR3 nucleotides: TGCGCCAGCAGCTTCCTTCCGGGACAGGGTAGTTCTGGAAACACCATATATTTT.

The rearrangement joins TRBV5-1 to TRBJ1-1; D gene ambiguous. With 0 bases removed from V and 3 bases from J, the gap between germline ends came to 15 bases. Germline V gives CDR1 SGHRS, CDR2 YFSETQ. The CDR3 is made up of 16 amino acids. The CDR3: CASSLELRGPDTEAFF. CDR3 nucleotide sequence: TGCGCCAGCAGCTTGGAATTGCGGGGTCCGGACACTGAAGCTTTCTTT.

This clone came up once. The V call is TRBV19, the J call TRBJ1-1; D gene uncertain. CDR3 size: 15 residues. Germline assignment: CDR1 LNHDA and CDR2 SQIVND (reference sequence). V dropped 8 bases and J dropped 4 bases, with 20 bases sitting between them. The CDR3 spells CASWSAVTPGTEAFF. Here the CDR3 DNA reads TGTGCCAGTTGGTCGGCCGTAACTCCGGGCACTGAAGCTTTCTTT.

The CDR3 bases are TGTGCCAGCAACAACGCCGGGACAGGGTTCATTGGGGCCAACGTCCTGACTTTC. Its protein product is CASNNAGTGFIGANVLTF. The rearrangement links TRBV5-4 to TRBJ2-6, with 9 positions matching TRBD1. Germline CDR1 and CDR2: SGHNT and YYREEE (reference sequence). CDR3 length: 18 amino acids. The V and J ends lost 6 bases and 3 bases, in that order; junction bases with no gene match: 13.

The genes are TRBV11-2 and TRBJ1-1, with D tentatively TRBD1 (6 bases). Germline CDR1 SGHAT, CDR2 FQNNGV. Trimming removed 1 base from V and 2 bases from J, with 11 bases in between. CDR3 length: 15 amino acids. CDR3 nucleotide sequence: TGTGCCAGCAGCTTAGGGGGCGGGGGCAACACTGAAGCTTTCTTT. Its protein is CASSLGGGGNTEAFF.

The rearrangement uses TRBV9 and TRBJ2-7; TRBD2 matches at 10 bases. CDR1 SGDLS and CDR2 YYNGEE come from the germline V gene. The trim removed 0 bases at V and 0 bases at J, leaving 3 bases unmatched. The CDR3 loop spans 16 amino acids. The DNA of the CDR3 is TGTGCCAGCAGCGTAGGTAGCGGGAGGCTCTCCTACGAGCAGTACTTC. This gives the protein CASSVGSGRLSYEQYF. The full variable domain, completed using reference TRBV9 and TRBJ2-7, is DSGVTQTPKHLITATGQRVTLRCSPRSGDLSVYWYQQSLDQGLQFLIQYYNGEERAKGNILERFSAQQFPDLHSELNLSSLELGDSALYFCASSVGSGRLSYEQYFGPGTRLTVT.

This chain joins TRBV7-9 and TRBJ1-4; 9 bases agree with TRBD1. There are 13 residues in the CDR3. J gave up 6 bases and V 5 bases, and 1 base lay outside the gene matches. The germline V gene has CDR1 SEHNR and CDR2 FQNEAQ (reference sequence). The CDR3 nucleotides read TGTGCCAGCAGCCGACAGGGGGATGAAAAACTGTTTTTT. Translating it yields CASSRQGDEKLFF.

The V and J genes are TRBV25-1 and TRBJ2-2, with 9 bases lining up with TRBD1. This CDR3 comprises 15 residues. Germline CDR1 and CDR2: MGHDK and SYGVNS. After removal of 6 bases from V and 7 bases from J, the junction contained 9 bases not matched to a gene. This chain's CDR3 is CASRRQGEGIGELFF. DNA of the CDR3: TGTGCCAGCAGACGACAGGGGGAAGGGATCGGGGAGCTGTTTTTT.

This clone was recorded only once. The V call is TRBV6-6, the J call TRBJ2-6; 8 nucleotides line up with TRBD2. The length of the CDR3 is 16 residues. J gave up 3 bases and V 0 bases, and 1 base lay outside the gene matches. From germline, CDR1 is MNHNY and CDR2 SVGAGI (reference sequence). CDR3 amino acids: CASSYSREGGANVLTF. CDR3 coding DNA: TGTGCCAGCAGTTACTCTCGGGAGGGTGGGGCCAACGTCCTGACTTTC.

This clone was found a few times. J is TRBJ1-2 and V is TRBV25-1, with TRBD1 matching over 8 bases. V shed 9 bases and J 5 bases; nucleotides not matched to a gene: 8. The germline gives CDR1 MGHDK, CDR2 SYGVNS. The CDR3 is 13 amino acids. The CDR3 loop reads CASRSTGGYGYTF. CDR3 DNA sequence: TGTGCCAGTCGGTCTACAGGGGGTTATGGCTACACCTTC.

This chain links TRBV7-9 with TRBJ2-1, with 13 bases that match TRBD2. CDR1 is SEHNR and CDR2 is FQNEAQ in the germline V gene (reference sequence). Trimming at V came to 1 base and at J to 2 bases, leaving 2 bases not matched to a gene. This CDR3 comprises 17 residues. The CDR3 region is CASSLGLAGGPYNEQFF. CDR3 DNA sequence: TGTGCCAGCAGCTTAGGACTAGCGGGAGGCCCCTACAATGAGCAGTTCTTC. The full variable domain, with the rest looked up from reference TRBV7-9 and TRBJ2-1, is DTGVSQNPRHKITKRGQNVTFRCDPISEHNRLYWYRQTLGQGPEFLTYFQNEAQLEKSRLLSDRFSAERPKGSFSTLEIQRTEQGDSAMYLCASSLGLAGGPYNEQFFGPGTRLTVL.

The chain is built from TRBV5-4 and TRBJ1-6; a weak D match, TRBD1 (6 bases). In germline, CDR1 is SGHNT, CDR2 YYREEE (reference sequence). The CDR3 loop spans 14 amino acids. Trimming stripped 3 bases from V and 5 bases from J, with 9 bases between. The CDR3 reads CASSSDRNNSPLHF. CDR3 coding DNA: TGTGCCAGCAGCTCTGACAGGAATAATTCACCCCTCCACTTT.

This chain uses TRBV5-4 with TRBJ2-5; 8 positions match TRBD2. The CDR3 has 15 residues. Germline-derived CDR1 and CDR2 are SGHNT and YYREEE (reference sequence). The ends lost 5 bases at V and 2 bases at J; junction bases unmatched: 8. In nucleotides, the CDR3 is TGTGCCAGCAGGGACGGGACTAGGGAACAAGAGACCCAGTACTTC. Translated, it gives CASRDGTREQETQYF.

V gene TRBV6-6 combines with J gene TRBJ1-2; D perhaps matches TRBD1 (6 bases). The length of the CDR3 is 15 residues. The germline V gene has CDR1 MNHNY and CDR2 SVGAGI (reference sequence). Deletions cut 3 bases from V and 7 bases from J, with 18 bases between. The CDR3 DNA reads as TGTGCCAGCAGTTATATGACAGGACGAGTAGGTGGCTACACCTTC. It yields the protein CASSYMTGRVGGYTF.

The rearrangement links TRBV7-9 to TRBJ1-1; D call uncertain. CDR3 length: 15 residues. The germline V gene encodes CDR1 SEHNR and CDR2 FQNEAQ (reference sequence). The germline V and J ends were trimmed by 0 bases and 1 base, with 9 bases remaining between them. This chain's CDR3 is CASSLAHAANTEAFF. CDR3 DNA sequence: TGTGCCAGCAGCTTAGCGCATGCGGCGAACACTGAAGCTTTCTTT.

In its sample, this clone was seen once. The chain links TRBV2 to TRBJ2-5, with a possible D match to TRBD2 (6 bases). Trimming left V 7 bases short and J 4 bases short, with 19 bases between. From germline, CDR1 is SNHLY and CDR2 FYNNEI. The CDR3 sequence is 15 residues long. CDR3: CASTLVTRKGETQYF. CDR3 nucleotide sequence: TGTGCCAGCACCCTCGTGACTAGGAAGGGAGAGACCCAGTACTTC.

This chain links TRBV7-2 with TRBJ2-1; no clear D gene. Trimming took off 2 bases at V and 9 bases at J, with 14 bases between the two ends. CDR1 SGHTA and CDR2 FQGNSA come from the germline V gene. The CDR3 consists of 14 residues. CDR3 loop: CASSLKRDVGEQFF. As DNA, the CDR3 is TGTGCCAGCAGCTTAAAGCGCGACGTGGGTGAGCAGTTCTTC. Filled out from reference TRBV7-2 and TRBJ2-1, the complete variable domain reads GAGVSQSPSNKVTEKGKDVELRCDPISGHTALYWYRQSLGQGLEFLIYFQGNSAPDKSGLPSDRFSAERTGGSVSTLTIQRTQQEDSAVYLCASSLKRDVGEQFFGPGTRLTVL.

A word on this clone: One end of the junction fails to match germline, which may point to a read error. This chain uses TRBV15 with TRBJ1-2; D not resolved. The CDR3 is made up of 16 amino acids. Germline CDR1 is LNHNV and CDR2 is YYDKDF (reference sequence). CDR3 loop: CATSRDLEMRNYGYPF. The CDR3, as DNA: TGTGCCACCAGCAGAGATCTCGAAATGCGGAACTATGGCTACCCCTTC. The full variable domain, its missing parts supplied by reference TRBV15 and TRBJ1-2, is DAMVIQNPRYQVTQFGKPVTLSCSQTLNHNVMYWYQQKSSQAPKLLFHYYDKDFNNEADTPDNFQSRRPNTSFCFLDIRSPGLGDTAMYLCATSRDLEMRNYGYPFGSGTRLTVV.